This T cell receptor beta chain was sequenced during a study of OX40 agonist ivuxolimab in advanced cancers. This table comes from immunoSEQ multiplex PCR, and its TCRdb copy is limited to in-frame clones, with some not included. The table shows around 98,000 clones, with around 90% occurring only once. Germline loops: CDR1 SNHLY, CDR2 FYNNEI. The CDR3 totals 12 residues. Between the trimmed V and J ends, which lost 6 bases and 11 bases, there was a span of 16 bases. The receptor's source is an adult with an advanced solid tumor such as melanoma, head and neck, liver or kidney cancer. The specimen was CD4+ or CD8+ T cells sorted from blood, collected in a trial of the OX40 agonist ivuxolimab. The chain recombines TRBV2 with TRBJ1-1, with D uncertain. The CDR3: CASSPWVESAFF. The CDR3, as DNA: TGTGCCAGCAGCCCATGGGTAGAAAGCGCTTTCTTT.